The clone carrying this T cell receptor (beta chain) was detected only a few times. The sample is drawn from a study of identical twins. Germline V gene data show CDR1 as SGHAT and CDR2 as FQNNGV. Trimming stripped 5 bases from V and 4 bases from J, with 22 bases between. The CDR3 runs 17 residues. TCRdb ran MiXCR on the 5' RACE reads and lists one entry per CDR3 protein. The sample has 1.5 million to 2 million distinct CDR3 sequences, under 35% seen once; the top ten hold around 0.3%. This receptor was taken from a newborn girl in good health. This chain links TRBV11-2 with TRBJ2-3; TRBD1 or TRBD2 may be the D gene (5 bases each). The source material was cord blood. CDR3: CASSPLGLAFRADTQYF. CDR3 coding DNA: TGTGCCAGCAGCCCCCTGGGGCTAGCTTTCAGGGCAGATACGCAGTATTTT.